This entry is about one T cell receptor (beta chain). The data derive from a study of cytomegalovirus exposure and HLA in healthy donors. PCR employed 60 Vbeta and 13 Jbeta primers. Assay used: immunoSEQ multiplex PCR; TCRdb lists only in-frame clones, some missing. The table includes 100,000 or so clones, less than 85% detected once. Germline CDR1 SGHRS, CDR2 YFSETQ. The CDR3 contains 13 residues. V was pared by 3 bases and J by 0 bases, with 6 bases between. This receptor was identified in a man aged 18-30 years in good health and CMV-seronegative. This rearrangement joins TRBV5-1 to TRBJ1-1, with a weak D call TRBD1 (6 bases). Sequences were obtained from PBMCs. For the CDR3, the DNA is TGCGCCAGCAGCTCAGGGGTGAACACTGAAGCTTTCTTT. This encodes CASSSGVNTEAFF.